The rows below give T cell receptor beta chains drawn from one sample of a study of shared clonotypes between healthy human individuals. The method was immunoSEQ multiplex PCR; TCRdb's version includes in-frame clones alone and lacks a portion of them. The sample has about a million clones; more than 65% are singletons. Sequenced input: memory CD4+ T cells sorted from blood. Every receptor here comes from a man aged 18-30 years in good health. Each CDR3 is given with its conserved first and last residue. The order of the fields is J gene, V gene, clone size, D gene, CDR3 protein, CDR3 DNA. The D gene is left open where the match is weak. Clone size is given for some rows only: seen once, a few or many times, or a class if the clone is expanded.

J: TRBJ2-2
V: TRBV10-1
size: -
D: TRBD1
CDR3: CASSDPGQSFTGELFF
DNA: TGCGCCAGCAGTGATCCGGGACAGAGTTTCACCGGGGAGCTGTTTTTT

J: TRBJ2-1
V: TRBV7-2
size: -
D: -
CDR3: CASSSGRLREQFF
DNA: TGTGCCAGCAGCTCCGGCAGACTTCGTGAGCAGTTCTTC

J: TRBJ2-1
V: TRBV5-8
size: -
D: TRBD2
CDR3: CASSSPSGGINEQFF
DNA: TGTGCCAGCAGCTCACCTAGCGGGGGGATCAATGAGCAGTTCTTC

J: TRBJ2-1
V: TRBV5-1
size: -
D: -
CDR3: CASSRSVTLNEQFF
DNA: TGCGCCAGCAGCCGGTCAGTTACCCTGAATGAGCAGTTCTTC

J: TRBJ2-7
V: TRBV11-2
size: few
D: TRBD1
CDR3: CASSLGGQGAINEQYF
DNA: TGTGCCAGCAGCTTAGGTGGACAGGGGGCGATTAACGAGCAGTACTTC

J: TRBJ2-3
V: TRBV19
size: -
D: TRBD2
CDR3: CASALAGLYSDTQYF
DNA: TGTGCCAGCGCTCTAGCGGGTCTATACTCAGATACGCAGTATTTT

J: TRBJ2-7
V: TRBV10-2
size: -
D: -
CDR3: CASSGWGGYEQYF
DNA: TGCGCCAGCAGTGGTTGGGGTGGGTACGAGCAGTACTTC

J: TRBJ2-7
V: TRBV7-2
size: -
D: -
CDR3: CASSLATTYEQYF
DNA: TGTGCCAGCAGCTTAGCGACTACCTACGAGCAGTACTTC

J: TRBJ1-4
V: TRBV19
size: few
D: -
CDR3: CASSYRALDEKLFF
DNA: TGTGCCAGTAGTTACAGGGCCCTGGATGAAAAACTGTTTTTT

J: TRBJ1-2
V: TRBV6-1
size: -
D: -
CDR3: CASRRGGSSNYGYTF
DNA: TGTGCCAGCCGGCGGGGGGGGAGCTCTAACTATGGCTACACCTTC

J: TRBJ2-5
V: TRBV5-5
size: -
D: -
CDR3: CASSRGDRQETQYF
DNA: TGTGCCAGCAGCCGGGGAGACAGACAAGAGACCCAGTACTTC

J: TRBJ2-3
V: TRBV11-2
size: -
D: -
CDR3: CASSFVASTTDTQYF
DNA: TGTGCCAGCAGCTTTGTAGCCTCGACGACAGATACGCAGTATTTT

J: TRBJ2-2
V: TRBV29-1
size: -
D: -
CDR3: CSVEDGAGGELFF
DNA: TGCAGCGTTGAAGATGGGGCGGGCGGGGAGCTGTTTTTT

J: TRBJ1-2
V: TRBV6-5
size: once
D: -
CDR3: CASSSFGGGYGYTF
DNA: TGTGCCAGCAGCTCCTTCGGGGGAGGCTATGGCTACACCTTC

J: TRBJ2-6
V: TRBV5-8
size: -
D: TRBD1
CDR3: CASSLTGNLAGANVLTF
DNA: TGTGCCAGCAGCCTGACAGGGAACTTAGCTGGGGCCAACGTCCTGACTTTC

J: TRBJ1-5
V: TRBV30
size: few
D: -
CDR3: CAWSRDINSNQPQHF
DNA: TGTGCCTGGAGTCGGGACATAAATAGCAATCAGCCCCAGCATTTT